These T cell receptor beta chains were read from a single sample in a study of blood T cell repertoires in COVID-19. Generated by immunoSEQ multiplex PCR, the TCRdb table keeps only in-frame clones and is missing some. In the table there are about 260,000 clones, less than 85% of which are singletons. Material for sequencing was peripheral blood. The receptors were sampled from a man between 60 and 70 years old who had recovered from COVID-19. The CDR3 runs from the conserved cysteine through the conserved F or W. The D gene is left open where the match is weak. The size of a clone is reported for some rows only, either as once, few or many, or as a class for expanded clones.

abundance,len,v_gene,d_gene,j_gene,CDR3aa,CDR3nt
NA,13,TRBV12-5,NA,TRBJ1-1,CASGLVGGTEAFF,TGTGCTAGTGGTTTGGTAGGGGGAACTGAAGCTTTCTTT
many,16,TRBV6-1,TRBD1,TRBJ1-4,CASSEGGGTGVEKLFF,TGTGCCAGCAGTGAAGGCGGAGGGACAGGGGTTGAAAAACTGTTTTTT
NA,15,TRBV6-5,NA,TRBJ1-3,CASSYARSSGNTIYF,TGTGCCAGCAGTTACGCCAGAAGCTCTGGAAACACCATATATTTT
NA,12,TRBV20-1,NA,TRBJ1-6,CSASVGEEALHF,TGCAGTGCTAGTGTCGGGGAAGAGGCCCTCCACTTT
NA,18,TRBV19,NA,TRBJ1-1,CASSKGPGGSPLGTEAFF,TGTGCCAGTAGTAAGGGCCCAGGAGGGTCCCCGTTGGGCACTGAAGCTTTCTTT
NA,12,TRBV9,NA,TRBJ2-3,CASGDFTDTQYF,TGTGCCAGCGGGGACTTCACAGATACGCAGTATTTT
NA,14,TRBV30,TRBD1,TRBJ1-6,CAWSVLTGVPPLHF,TGTGCCTGGAGTGTACTGACAGGGGTTCCCCCCCTCCACTTT
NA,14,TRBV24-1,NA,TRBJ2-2,CATSDPGWYGELFF,TGTGCCACCAGTGATCCCGGGTGGTACGGGGAGCTGTTTTTT
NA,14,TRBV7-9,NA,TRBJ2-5,CASSLSWGGETQYF,TGTGCCAGCAGCTTATCTTGGGGGGGCGAGACCCAGTACTTC
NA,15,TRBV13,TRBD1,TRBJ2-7,CASSRHGTGAYEQYF,TGTGCCAGCAGCCGACACGGGACAGGGGCTTACGAGCAGTACTTC
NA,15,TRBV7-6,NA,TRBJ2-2,CASSTQDSNTGELFF,TGTGCCAGCAGCACTCAGGACTCGAACACCGGGGAGCTGTTTTTT
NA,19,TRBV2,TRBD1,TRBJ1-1,CASSELRTGGARSGTEAFF,TGTGCCAGCAGTGAGCTAAGGACAGGGGGCGCAAGGTCGGGCACTGAAGCTTTCTTT
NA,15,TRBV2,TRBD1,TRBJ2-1,CASTPDRAWGAQEFF,TGTGCCAGCACCCCGGACAGGGCGTGGGGAGCGCAGGAGTTCTTC
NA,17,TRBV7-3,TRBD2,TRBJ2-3,CASSLIGGGLAADTQYF,TGTGCCAGCAGCTTAATCGGCGGGGGACTAGCGGCAGATACGCAGTATTTT
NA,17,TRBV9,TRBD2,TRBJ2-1,CASSSRTSGGAHNEQFF,TGTGCCAGCAGCTCCCGGACTAGCGGGGGGGCGCACAATGAGCAGTTCTTC
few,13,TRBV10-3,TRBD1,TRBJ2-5,CAISERQGETQYF,TGTGCCATCAGTGAGAGACAGGGCGAGACCCAGTACTTC
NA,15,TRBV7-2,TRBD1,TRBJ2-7,CASSPTGTGVYEQYF,TGTGCCAGCAGCCCGACCGGGACAGGGGTGTACGAGCAGTACTTC
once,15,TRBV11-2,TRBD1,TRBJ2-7,CASSLDRGPNYEQYF,TGTGCCAGCAGCTTAGACAGGGGGCCTAACTACGAGCAGTACTTC
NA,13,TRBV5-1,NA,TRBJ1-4,CASSLVGVPDLFF,TGCGCCAGCAGCTTGGTAGGGGTACCGGATCTGTTTTTT
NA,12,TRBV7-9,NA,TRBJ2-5,CASSLSVETQYF,TGTGCCAGCAGCTTATCGGTAGAGACCCAGTACTTC
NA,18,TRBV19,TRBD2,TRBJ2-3,CASSIVGSGRSGTDTQYF,TGTGCCAGTAGTATAGTTGGGAGCGGGAGATCGGGCACAGATACGCAGTATTTT
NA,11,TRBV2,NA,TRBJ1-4,CASSEPGKLFF,TGTGCCAGCAGTGAACCGGGAAAACTGTTTTTT
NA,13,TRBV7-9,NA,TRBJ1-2,CASSLAQGYGYTF,TGTGCCAGCAGCTTAGCGCAGGGCTATGGCTACACCTTC
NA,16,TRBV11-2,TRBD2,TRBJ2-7,CASSLDGGSASYEQYF,TGTGCCAGCAGCTTAGATGGCGGGAGTGCTTCCTACGAGCAGTACTTC
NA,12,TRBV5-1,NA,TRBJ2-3,CASSLDLDTQYF,TGCGCCAGCAGCTTGGATCTAGATACGCAGTATTTT
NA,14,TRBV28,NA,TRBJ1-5,CASSLTGSNQPQHF,TGTGCCAGCAGTTTAACGGGATCTAATCAGCCCCAGCATTTT
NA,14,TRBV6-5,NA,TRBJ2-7,CASRRGSGIYEQYF,TGTGCCAGCAGAAGGGGTTCGGGCATCTACGAGCAGTACTTC
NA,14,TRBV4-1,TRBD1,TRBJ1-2,CASSQIGQGWGYTF,TGCGCCAGCAGCCAAATCGGACAGGGTTGGGGCTACACCTTC
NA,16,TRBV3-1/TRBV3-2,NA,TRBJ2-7,CASSQDPPGLSDEQYF,TGTGCCAGCAGCCAAGATCCTCCGGGACTCTCGGACGAGCAGTACTTC
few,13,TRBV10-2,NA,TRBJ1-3,CASSELSGNTIYF,TGCGCCAGCAGTGAACTCTCTGGAAACACCATATATTTT
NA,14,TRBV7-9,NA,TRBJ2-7,CASRSGAAGYEQYF,TGTGCCAGCCGCTCAGGGGCGGCCGGCTACGAGCAGTACTTC
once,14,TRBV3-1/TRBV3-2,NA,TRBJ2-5,CASSQQGGPETQYF,TGTGCCAGCAGCCAGCAGGGTGGGCCGGAGACCCAGTACTTC
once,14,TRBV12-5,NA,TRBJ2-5,CASGPGQPPETQYF,TGTGCTAGTGGTCCCGGACAACCTCCAGAGACCCAGTACTTC
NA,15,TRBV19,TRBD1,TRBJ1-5,CASRSDRGTNQPQHF,TGTGCCAGTAGGTCGGACAGGGGCACCAATCAGCCCCAGCATTTT
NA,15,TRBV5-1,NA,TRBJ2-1,CASSLSGEGYNEQFF,TGCGCCAGCAGCTTGTCGGGAGAGGGCTACAATGAGCAGTTCTTC
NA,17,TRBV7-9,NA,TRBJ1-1,CASSSYGGVFKNTEAFF,TGTGCCAGCAGCTCATATGGGGGGGTTTTTAAAAACACTGAAGCTTTCTTT
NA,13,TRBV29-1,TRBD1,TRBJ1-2,CSVATGAAYGYTF,TGCAGCGTTGCGACAGGGGCGGCCTATGGCTACACCTTC
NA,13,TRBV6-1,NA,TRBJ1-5,CASSEQQNQPQHF,TGTGCCAGCAGTGAACAACAGAATCAGCCCCAGCATTTT
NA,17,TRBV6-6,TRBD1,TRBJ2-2,CASSRNPGTGPTGELFF,TGTGCCAGCAGTCGAAATCCCGGGACAGGCCCCACCGGGGAGCTGTTTTTT
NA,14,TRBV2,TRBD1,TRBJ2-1,CASSEEGQGNEQFF,TGTGCCAGCAGTGAAGAGGGACAGGGAAATGAGCAGTTCTTC
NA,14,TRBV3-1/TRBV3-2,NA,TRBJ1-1,CASSPPRGDTEAFF,TGTGCCAGCAGCCCCCCCCGGGGGGACACTGAAGCTTTCTTT
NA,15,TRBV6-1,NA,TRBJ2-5,CASSEGQTRVRTQYF,TGTGCCAGCAGTGAAGGGCAGACTAGGGTGCGGACCCAGTACTTC
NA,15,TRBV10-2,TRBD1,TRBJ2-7,CASSQGQGAGYEQYF,TGCGCCAGCAGTCAGGGACAGGGGGCCGGATACGAGCAGTACTTC
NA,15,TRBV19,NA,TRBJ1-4,CASSIPGKDNEKLFF,TGTGCCAGTAGTATTCCCGGGAAGGATAATGAAAAACTGTTTTTT
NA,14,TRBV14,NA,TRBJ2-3,CASSQGRQSVRQYF,TGTGCCAGCAGCCAAGGGCGACAATCAGTCAGGCAGTATTTT
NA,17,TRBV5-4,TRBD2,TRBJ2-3,CASSGLAGGGGTDTQYF,TGTGCCAGCAGCGGCCTAGCGGGAGGGGGGGGCACAGATACGCAGTATTTT
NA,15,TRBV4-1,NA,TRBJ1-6,CASSQDESGISPLHF,TGCGCCAGCAGCCAAGATGAATCAGGGATATCACCCCTCCACTTT
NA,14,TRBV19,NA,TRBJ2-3,CASTTGTSTDTQYF,TGTGCCAGTACCACAGGGACCAGCACAGATACGCAGTATTTT
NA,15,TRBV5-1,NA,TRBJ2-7,CASSPGGRESSEQYF,TGCGCCAGCAGCCCCGGGGGTAGGGAGTCTAGCGAGCAGTACTTC
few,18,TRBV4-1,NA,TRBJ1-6,CASSQDEGQSSYNSPLHF,TGCGCCAGCAGCCAAGATGAAGGACAGAGCTCCTATAATTCACCCCTCCACTTT
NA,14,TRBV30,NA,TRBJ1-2,CAWSVQRGSYGYTF,TGTGCCTGGAGTGTACAAAGGGGCAGCTATGGCTACACCTTC
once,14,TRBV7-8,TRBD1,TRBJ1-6,CASSRTGVGSPLHF,TGTGCCAGCAGCCGGACAGGGGTAGGTTCACCCCTCCACTTT
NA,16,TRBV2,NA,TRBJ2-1,CASSGKGQNLGNEQFF,TGTGCCAGCAGCGGAAAAGGACAGAACCTGGGCAATGAGCAGTTCTTC
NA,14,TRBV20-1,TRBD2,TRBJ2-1,CSASLAGDSDEQFF,TGCAGTGCTAGTCTAGCGGGAGACTCGGATGAGCAGTTCTTC
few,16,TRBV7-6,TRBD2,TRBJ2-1,CASSLLLAGGYNEQFF,TGTGCCAGCAGCCTTCTCCTAGCGGGAGGCTACAATGAGCAGTTCTTC
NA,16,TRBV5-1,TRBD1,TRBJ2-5,CASSLGDRGRGETQYF,TGCGCCAGCAGCTTGGGGGACAGGGGGCGAGGAGAGACCCAGTACTTC
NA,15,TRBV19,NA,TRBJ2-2,CATKEGTRVTGELFF,TGTGCCACCAAAGAGGGGACACGGGTCACCGGGGAGCTGTTTTTT
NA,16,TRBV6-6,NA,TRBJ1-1,CASSDPSGGMNTEAFF,TGTGCCAGCAGCGACCCCTCAGGCGGGATGAACACTGAAGCTTTCTTT
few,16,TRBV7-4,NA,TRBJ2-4,CASSLGRRGEGNIQYF,TGTGCCAGCAGCTTAGGCAGGCGGGGAGAGGGAAACATTCAGTACTTC
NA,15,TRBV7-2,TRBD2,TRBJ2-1,CASTETTSGASAQFF,TGTGCCAGCACCGAAACTACTAGCGGGGCCTCGGCGCAGTTCTTC